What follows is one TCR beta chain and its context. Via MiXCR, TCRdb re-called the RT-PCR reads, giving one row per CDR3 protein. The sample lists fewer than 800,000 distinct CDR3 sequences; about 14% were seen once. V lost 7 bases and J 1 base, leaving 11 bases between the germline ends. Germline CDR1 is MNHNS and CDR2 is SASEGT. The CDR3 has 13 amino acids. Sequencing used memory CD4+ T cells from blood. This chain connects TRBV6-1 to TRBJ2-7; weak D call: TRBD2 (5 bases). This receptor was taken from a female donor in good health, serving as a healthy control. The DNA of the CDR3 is TGTGCCAGCACTTCGGGATCTTCCTACGAGCAGTACTTC. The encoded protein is CASTSGSSYEQYF.